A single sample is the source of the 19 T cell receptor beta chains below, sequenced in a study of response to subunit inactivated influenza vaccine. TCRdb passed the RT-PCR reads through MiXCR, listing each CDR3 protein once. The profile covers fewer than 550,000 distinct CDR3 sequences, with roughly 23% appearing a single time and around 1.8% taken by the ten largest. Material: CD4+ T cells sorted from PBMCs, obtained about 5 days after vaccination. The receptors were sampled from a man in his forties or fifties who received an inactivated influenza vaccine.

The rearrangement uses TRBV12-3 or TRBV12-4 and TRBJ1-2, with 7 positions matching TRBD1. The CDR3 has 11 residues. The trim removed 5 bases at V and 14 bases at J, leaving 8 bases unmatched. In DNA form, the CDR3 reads TGTGCCAGCAGTGATCGACAGGGTCATACCTTC. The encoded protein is CASSDRQGHTF.

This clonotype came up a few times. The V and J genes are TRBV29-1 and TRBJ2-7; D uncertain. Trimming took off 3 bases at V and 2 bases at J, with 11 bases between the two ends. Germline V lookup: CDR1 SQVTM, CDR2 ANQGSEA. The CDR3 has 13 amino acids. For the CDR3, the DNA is TGCAGCGTTGAGAGTGAGGTACCCTACGAGCAGTACTTC. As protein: CSVESEVPYEQYF.

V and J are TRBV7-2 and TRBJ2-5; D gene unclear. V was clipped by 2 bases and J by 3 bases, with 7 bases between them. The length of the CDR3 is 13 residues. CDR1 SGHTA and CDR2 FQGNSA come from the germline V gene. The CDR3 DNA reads TGTGCCAGCAGCTTAATTTGGGAAGAGACCCAGTACTTC. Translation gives CASSLIWEETQYF.

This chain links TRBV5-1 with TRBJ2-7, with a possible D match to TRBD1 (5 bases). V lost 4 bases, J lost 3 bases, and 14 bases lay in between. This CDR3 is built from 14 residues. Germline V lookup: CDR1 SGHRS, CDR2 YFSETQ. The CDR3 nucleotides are TGCGCCAGCAGCCAGACCAGGGATAACTACGAGCAGTACTTC. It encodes CASSQTRDNYEQYF.

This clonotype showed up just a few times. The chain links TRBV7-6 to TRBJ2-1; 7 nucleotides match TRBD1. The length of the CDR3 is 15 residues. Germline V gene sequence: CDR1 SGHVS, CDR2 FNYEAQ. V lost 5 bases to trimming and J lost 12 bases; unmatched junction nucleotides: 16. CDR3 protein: CASSPSLGTARGQFF. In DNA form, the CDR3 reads TGTGCCAGCAGCCCGTCTCTCGGGACAGCCCGTGGGCAGTTCTTC.

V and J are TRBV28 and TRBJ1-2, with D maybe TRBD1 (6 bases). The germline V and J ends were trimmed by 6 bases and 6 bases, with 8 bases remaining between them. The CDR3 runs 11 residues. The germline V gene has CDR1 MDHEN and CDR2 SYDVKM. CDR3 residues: CASRNRDGYTF. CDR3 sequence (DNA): TGTGCCAGCAGAAACAGGGATGGCTACACCTTC.

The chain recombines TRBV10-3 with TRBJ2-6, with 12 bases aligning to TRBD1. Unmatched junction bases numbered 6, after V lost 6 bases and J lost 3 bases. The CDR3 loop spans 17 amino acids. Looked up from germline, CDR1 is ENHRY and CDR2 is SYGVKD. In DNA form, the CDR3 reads TGTGCCATCAGACCGGGACAGGGGGCGCTTGGGGCCAACGTCCTGACTTTC. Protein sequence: CAIRPGQGALGANVLTF.

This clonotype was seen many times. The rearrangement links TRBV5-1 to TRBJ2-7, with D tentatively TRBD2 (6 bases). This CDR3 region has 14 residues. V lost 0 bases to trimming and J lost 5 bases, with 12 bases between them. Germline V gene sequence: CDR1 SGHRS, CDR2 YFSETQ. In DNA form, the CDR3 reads TGCGCCAGCAGCTTGGGGAGGGTTCAAGACGAGCAGTACTTC. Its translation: CASSLGRVQDEQYF. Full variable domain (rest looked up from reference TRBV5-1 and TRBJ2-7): KAGVTQTPRYLIKTRGQQVTLSCSPISGHRSVSWYQQTPGQGLQFLFEYFSETQRNKGNFPGRFSGRQFSNSRSEMNVSTLELGDSALYLCASSLGRVQDEQYFGPGTRLTVT.

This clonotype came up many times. CDR3 coding DNA: TGCGCCAGCAGGGATTCCAGCTCCTACGAGCAGTACTTC. Its protein is CASRDSSSYEQYF. The chain employs TRBV10-1 and TRBJ2-7; unclear D gene. Per germline, CDR1 WNHNN and CDR2 SYGVQD (reference sequence). This CDR3 is built from 13 residues. Between the trimmed V and J ends, which lost 6 bases and 0 bases, there was a span of 9 bases.

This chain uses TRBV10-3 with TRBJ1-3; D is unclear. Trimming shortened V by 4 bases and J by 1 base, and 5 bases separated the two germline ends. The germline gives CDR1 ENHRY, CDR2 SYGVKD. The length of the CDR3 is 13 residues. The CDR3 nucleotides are TGTGCCATCAGTGGGGATTCTGGAAACACCATATATTTT. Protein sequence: CAISGDSGNTIYF.

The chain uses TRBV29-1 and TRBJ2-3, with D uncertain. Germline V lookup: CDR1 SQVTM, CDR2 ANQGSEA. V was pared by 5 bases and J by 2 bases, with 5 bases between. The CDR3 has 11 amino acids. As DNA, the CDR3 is TGCAGCGTTAGTACCACAGATACGCAGTATTTT. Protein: CSVSTTDTQYF.

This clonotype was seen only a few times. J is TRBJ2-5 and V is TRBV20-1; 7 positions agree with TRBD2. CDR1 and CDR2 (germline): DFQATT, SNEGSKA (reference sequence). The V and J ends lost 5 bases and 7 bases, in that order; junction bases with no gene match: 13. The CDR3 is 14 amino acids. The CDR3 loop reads CSARTSYGDGTQYF. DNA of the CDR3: TGCAGTGCTCGGACTAGTTACGGGGACGGGACCCAGTACTTC.

Written as DNA, the CDR3 is TGCGCCAGCACTCACTTACAGGGGGCAAATGAGCAGTTCTTC. Translating gives CASTHLQGANEQFF. The chain joins TRBV10-1 to TRBJ2-1; 9 positions agree with TRBD1. Trimming at V came to 7 bases and at J to 7 bases, leaving 8 bases not matched to a gene. CDR1 WNHNN and CDR2 SYGVQD come from the germline V gene (reference sequence). The length of the CDR3 is 14 residues.

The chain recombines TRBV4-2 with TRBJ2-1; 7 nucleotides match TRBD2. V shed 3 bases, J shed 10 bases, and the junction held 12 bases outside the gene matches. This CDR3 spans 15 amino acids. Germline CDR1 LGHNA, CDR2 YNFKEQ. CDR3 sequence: CASSQEPLAAHEQFF. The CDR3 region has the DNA TGTGCCAGCAGCCAGGAACCTCTAGCGGCCCACGAGCAGTTCTTC.

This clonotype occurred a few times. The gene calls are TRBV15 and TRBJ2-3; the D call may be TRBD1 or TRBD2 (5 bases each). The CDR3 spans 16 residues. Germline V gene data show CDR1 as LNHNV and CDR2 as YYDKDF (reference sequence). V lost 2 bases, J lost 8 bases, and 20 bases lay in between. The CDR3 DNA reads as TGTGCCACCAGCAGATTTCCAGTTCGGACGGGGACTACGCAGTATTTT. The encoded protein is CATSRFPVRTGTTQYF.

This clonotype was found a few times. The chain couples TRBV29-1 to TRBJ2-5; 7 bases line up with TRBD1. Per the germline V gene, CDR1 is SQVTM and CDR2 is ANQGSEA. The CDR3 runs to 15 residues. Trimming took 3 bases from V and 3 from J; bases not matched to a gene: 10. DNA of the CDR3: TGCAGCGTTGATGGTCCAGGGGGACCCAAAGAGACCCAGTACTTC. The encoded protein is CSVDGPGGPKETQYF.

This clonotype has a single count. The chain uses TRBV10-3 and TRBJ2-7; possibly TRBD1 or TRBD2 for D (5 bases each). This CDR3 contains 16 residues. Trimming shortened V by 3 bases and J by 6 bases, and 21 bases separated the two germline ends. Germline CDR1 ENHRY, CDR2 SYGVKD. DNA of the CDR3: TGTGCCATCAGTGAATTTCGTGGGGACCATCGGGGCGAGCAGTACTTC. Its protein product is CAISEFRGDHRGEQYF.

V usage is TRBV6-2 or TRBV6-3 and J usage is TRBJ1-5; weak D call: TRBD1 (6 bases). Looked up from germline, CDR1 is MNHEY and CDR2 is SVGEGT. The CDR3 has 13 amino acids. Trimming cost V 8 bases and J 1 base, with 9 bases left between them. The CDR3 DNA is TGTGCCAGCCGGGACAAAAGCAATCAGCCCCAGCATTTT. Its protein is CASRDKSNQPQHF.

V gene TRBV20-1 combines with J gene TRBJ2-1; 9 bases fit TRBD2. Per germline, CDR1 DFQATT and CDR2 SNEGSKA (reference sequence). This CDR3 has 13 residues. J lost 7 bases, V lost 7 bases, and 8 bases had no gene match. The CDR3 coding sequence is TGCAGTGGAGGGGGCGGGAGGGCGAATGAGCAGTTCTTC. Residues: CSGGGGRANEQFF.